Listed below are T cell receptor beta chains from one sample, sequenced in a study of naive and memory T cell subsets. TCRdb re-analysed the UMI-ligation and nested PCR reads in MiXCR, keeping a single row per CDR3 protein. The data show around 130,000 distinct CDR3 sequences, 35% to 45% seen once. The sample was central memory CD4+ T cells from blood. The receptors stem from a human donor in good health. Each CDR3 is given with its conserved first and last residue. The D gene is left open where the match is weak. The listing skips clone size in some rows; elsewhere it reads once, few, many or a size class.

D: .; V: TRBV6-2/TRBV6-3; J: TRBJ2-7; size: .; DNA: TGTGCCAGCAGTTACTTGACAGCTTCCTACGAGCAGTACTTC; CDR3: CASSYLTASYEQYF
D: .; V: TRBV6-5; J: TRBJ1-3; size: .; DNA: TGTGCCAGCAGTTACGGACGGCAAGCCGGAAACACCATATATTTT; CDR3: CASSYGRQAGNTIYF
D: TRBD2; V: TRBV5-1; J: TRBJ2-1; size: .; DNA: TGCGCCAGCAGCTTTCCCGGGACTAGCGGCAATGAGCAGTTCTTC; CDR3: CASSFPGTSGNEQFF
D: .; V: TRBV19; J: TRBJ2-2; size: few; DNA: TGTGCCAGTAGTGTCTTATCCGGGGAGCTGTTTTTT; CDR3: CASSVLSGELFF
D: TRBD2; V: TRBV4-1; J: TRBJ2-2; size: many; DNA: TGCGCCAGCAGCCAAGACGGGCGGGAGGGCCGCCGCACCGGGGAGCTGTTTTTT; CDR3: CASSQDGREGRRTGELFF
D: .; V: TRBV10-3; J: TRBJ2-1; size: few; DNA: TGTGCCATCAGGGGGGACCCCGTCTCCAATGAGCAGTTCTTC; CDR3: CAIRGDPVSNEQFF
D: .; V: TRBV3-1; J: TRBJ1-3; size: .; DNA: TGTGCCAGCAGCCAAGACAGATCTGGAAACACCATATATTTT; CDR3: CASSQDRSGNTIYF
D: .; V: TRBV28; J: TRBJ1-2; size: .; DNA: TGTGCCAGCAGTTTATCCCCGACGGGTGGGTATGGCTACACCTTC; CDR3: CASSLSPTGGYGYTF
D: .; V: TRBV6-6; J: TRBJ2-2; size: .; DNA: TGTGCCAGCAGGGTAGGGGACACCGGGGAGCTGTTTTTT; CDR3: CASRVGDTGELFF
D: .; V: TRBV20-1; J: TRBJ1-1; size: .; DNA: TGCAGTGCTAGACCGCCGGGCTTCGGGGCTGAAGCTTTCTTT; CDR3: CSARPPGFGAEAFF
D: TRBD1; V: TRBV28; J: TRBJ1-2; size: few; DNA: TGTGCCAGCAGTTTAGTCAGGGGGCTCTATGGCTACACCTTC; CDR3: CASSLVRGLYGYTF
D: .; V: TRBV19; J: TRBJ1-5; size: many; DNA: TGTGCCAGTAGCGGGACGGCCATTGAGCCCCAGCATTTT; CDR3: CASSGTAIEPQHF
D: .; V: TRBV19; J: TRBJ2-1; size: few; DNA: TGTGCCAGTAGTATAGTTAGGGTCCTTCGGTACAATGAGCAGTTCTTC; CDR3: CASSIVRVLRYNEQFF
D: .; V: TRBV29-1; J: TRBJ2-3; size: few; DNA: TGCAGCGTGAAAGGACAGTACACAGATACGCAGTATTTT; CDR3: CSVKGQYTDTQYF
D: .; V: TRBV5-1; J: TRBJ2-3; size: few; DNA: TGCGCCAGCAGCTTAACGGACAGCACAGATACGCAGTATTTT; CDR3: CASSLTDSTDTQYF
D: .; V: TRBV2; J: TRBJ2-2; size: many; DNA: TGTGCCAGCACGCTGGTCAGGGTCGGCGGGGAGCTGTTTTTT; CDR3: CASTLVRVGGELFF
D: .; V: TRBV14; J: TRBJ2-7; size: few; DNA: TGTGCCAGCAGCCAAGAGGCCACCCTAGGCGAGCAGTACTTC; CDR3: CASSQEATLGEQYF
D: TRBD2; V: TRBV20-1; J: TRBJ2-7; size: .; DNA: TGCAGTGCTACGGGACTAGCGGGATACTCCTACGAGCAGTACTTC; CDR3: CSATGLAGYSYEQYF
D: TRBD2; V: TRBV15; J: TRBJ2-1; size: .; DNA: TGTGCCACCAGCAGACCGGACGGGACTAGTGGCAATGAGCAGTTCTTC; CDR3: CATSRPDGTSGNEQFF
D: .; V: TRBV28; J: TRBJ2-7; size: few; DNA: TGTGCCAGCAGTTCCACAGGTCATCGACCCTACGAGCAGTACTTC; CDR3: CASSSTGHRPYEQYF
D: TRBD2; V: TRBV12-3/TRBV12-4; J: TRBJ2-1; size: many; DNA: TGTGCCAGCACCCCGACTAGCGGACGGTACAATGAGCAGTTCTTC; CDR3: CASTPTSGRYNEQFF
D: TRBD2; V: TRBV12-3/TRBV12-4; J: TRBJ2-7; size: many; DNA: TGTGCCAGCAGTTTCGTGGGTAGCGGGAGTTCCTACGAGCAGTACTTC; CDR3: CASSFVGSGSSYEQYF
D: .; V: TRBV6-5; J: TRBJ1-5; size: .; DNA: TGTGCCAGCAGTCAACAGGGAAATCAGCCCCAGCATTTT; CDR3: CASSQQGNQPQHF
D: .; V: TRBV10-3; J: TRBJ2-7; size: .; DNA: TGTGCCATCAGTGACCACAGGGTTTCCGAATACGAGCAGTACTTC; CDR3: CAISDHRVSEYEQYF
D: .; V: TRBV2; J: TRBJ2-7; size: .; DNA: TGTGCCAGCAATGGGGGATTCTACGAGCAGTACTTC; CDR3: CASNGGFYEQYF
D: TRBD1; V: TRBV20-1; J: TRBJ2-7; size: .; DNA: TGCAGTGCTAGAAGAACAGGGGGCTACGAGCAGTACTTC; CDR3: CSARRTGGYEQYF
D: .; V: TRBV5-1; J: TRBJ2-7; size: few; DNA: TGCGCCAGCAGCCCTACCGGTCCTTACGAGCAGTACTTC; CDR3: CASSPTGPYEQYF
D: TRBD2; V: TRBV10-3; J: TRBJ2-5; size: .; DNA: TGTGCCATCAGTGAGTCCACTAGCGTGGAGACCCAGTACTTC; CDR3: CAISESTSVETQYF
D: TRBD2; V: TRBV29-1; J: TRBJ2-5; size: medium-sized; DNA: TGCAGCGTTGAAAGGACTAGTGGAGAGACCCAGTACTTC; CDR3: CSVERTSGETQYF
D: .; V: TRBV29-1; J: TRBJ2-1; size: .; DNA: TGCAGCGTCGGGACCTACAATGAGCAGTTCTTC; CDR3: CSVGTYNEQFF
D: .; V: TRBV7-2; J: TRBJ2-7; size: .; DNA: TGTGCCAGCACACGCTCCGCCGTTGGTATCTCCTACGAGCAGTACTTC; CDR3: CASTRSAVGISYEQYF
D: TRBD2; V: TRBV20-1; J: TRBJ2-5; size: .; DNA: TGCAGTGCCGGGACTAGCGGATCACAACAAGAGACCCAGTACTTC; CDR3: CSAGTSGSQQETQYF
D: TRBD2; V: TRBV29-1; J: TRBJ2-1; size: few; DNA: TGCAGCGCCGAGCGGGAGGGATCCTACAATGAGCAGTTCTTC; CDR3: CSAEREGSYNEQFF
D: .; V: TRBV12-3/TRBV12-4; J: TRBJ2-5; size: once; DNA: TGTGCCAGCAGTTTTCATGTTTCGGAGACCCAGTACTTC; CDR3: CASSFHVSETQYF
D: TRBD1; V: TRBV5-1; J: TRBJ2-7; size: .; DNA: TGCGCCAGCAGCTCCCGGGACAGGGGGATTCACGAGCAGTACTTC; CDR3: CASSSRDRGIHEQYF
D: TRBD2; V: TRBV6-5; J: TRBJ2-1; size: few; DNA: TGTGCCAGCAGTTACCCCTCCCTAGCGGGCCTCAATGAGCAGTTCTTC; CDR3: CASSYPSLAGLNEQFF
D: TRBD2; V: TRBV2; J: TRBJ2-7; size: .; DNA: TGTGCCGGTAGACTAGCGGGGGCCTACGAGCAGTACTTC; CDR3: CAGRLAGAYEQYF
D: TRBD2; V: TRBV7-8; J: TRBJ2-1; size: .; DNA: TGTGCCAGCACCAACAGCGGGAGAGGCAATGAGCAGTTCTTC; CDR3: CASTNSGRGNEQFF
D: .; V: TRBV6-5; J: TRBJ2-1; size: .; DNA: TGTGCCAGCAGTTACTTTGGGACACAAAACAATGAGCAGTTCTTC; CDR3: CASSYFGTQNNEQFF
D: TRBD1; V: TRBV9; J: TRBJ2-7; size: few; DNA: TGTGCCAGCAGCGTTGGACAGGGGGCCTACGAGCAGTACTTC; CDR3: CASSVGQGAYEQYF